What follows describes a single T cell receptor beta chain. Antigen unknown. CDR1 SGHTA and CDR2 FQGTGA come from the germline V gene. The CDR3 spans 13 residues. Deletions cut 5 bases from V and 2 bases from J, with 8 bases between. CD8 T cells were positively selected from what remained after CD4 positive selection. Four subsets defined by CD45RA and CD27 were sorted after CD3, CD4, CD8 and live/dead staining. This sample is drawn from a study of naive and memory T cell subsets. The beta constant-region primer was an equimolar mix of two oligonucleotides covering TRBC1 and TRBC2. Four rounds of PCR amplified the ligated cDNA using nested alpha and beta constant-region primers plus SP2. TCRdb processed the UMI-ligation and nested PCR reads anew with MiXCR; each CDR3 protein has one entry. The sample consists of fewer than 150,000 distinct CDR3 sequences, 15% to 25% of them appearing once. Study results and caveats: TCR abundance followed a power law differing between naive and memory subsets. Activation and differentiation may alter RNA-based TCR counts. A few larger clonotypes appeared in naive repertoires, especially CD8, possibly memory cells re-expressing CD45RA.

This TCR came from a human donor in good health. The sample consisted of naive CD8+ T cells from blood. The gene calls are TRBV7-3 and TRBJ2-3; D is unresolved. The CDR3 sequence: CASSRDNTDTQYF. The CDR3 nucleotides read TGTGCCAGCAGCCGCGACAACACAGATACGCAGTATTTT.